The 20 T cell receptor beta chains below all came from one sample that was sequenced in a study of cytomegalovirus exposure and HLA in healthy donors. Libraries were prepared by immunoSEQ multiplex PCR; TCRdb keeps only in-frame clonotypes and omits some of them. The sample lists approximately 90,000 clones; around 93% were seen once. The specimen was PBMCs. These receptors all stem from a woman aged 30 to 39 in good health and CMV-seropositive.

This clone showed up just once. This chain connects TRBV18 to TRBJ1-3; 7 bases map to TRBD1. J was trimmed by 0 bases and V by 1 base; bases with no gene match: 6. CDR1 and CDR2 from the germline V gene are KGHSH and LQKENI. This CDR3 is built from 17 residues. DNA for the CDR3: TGTGCCAGCTCACCACGTTCGGGACAGCTCTCTGGAAACACCATATATTTT. It codes for CASSPRSGQLSGNTIYF.

The rearrangement uses TRBV6-5 and TRBJ1-1; weak D call: TRBD1 (6 bases). Trimming stripped 8 bases from V and 1 base from J, with 11 bases between. CDR1 and CDR2 from the germline V gene are MNHEY and SVGAGI. The CDR3 has 13 amino acids. CDR3 amino acids: CASFRGRNTEAFF. CDR3 DNA: TGTGCCAGCTTTAGGGGGAGGAACACTGAAGCTTTCTTT.

This chain joins TRBV15 and TRBJ1-2; 8 bases are a match to TRBD1. The V segment lost 1 base and the J segment 7 bases; nucleotides outside the gene matches: 8. The length of the CDR3 is 15 residues. From germline, CDR1 is LNHNV and CDR2 YYDKDF (reference sequence). The CDR3 protein is CATSRGGTGHVGYTF. In nucleotides, the CDR3 is TGTGCCACCAGCAGAGGGGGGACAGGCCATGTTGGCTACACCTTC.

The rearrangement joins TRBV29-1 to TRBJ1-5; D is possibly TRBD1 (6 bases). Looked up from germline, CDR1 is SQVTM and CDR2 is ANQGSEA. The CDR3 has 13 residues. V shed 7 bases and J shed 4 bases, with 14 bases lying between them. Here the CDR3 reads CSGGGSRNQPQHF. CDR3 nucleotide sequence: TGCAGCGGAGGGGGTAGTAGGAATCAGCCCCAGCATTTT.

The chain carries TRBV19 and TRBJ2-5, with TRBD1 as a possible D gene (5 bases). CDR3 size: 14 residues. With 3 bases removed from V and 2 bases from J, the gap between germline ends came to 10 bases. CDR1 and CDR2 from the germline V gene are LNHDA and SQIVND (reference sequence). This CDR3 reads CASSIFTGQETQYF. CDR3 bases: TGTGCCAGTAGTATTTTCACAGGACAAGAGACCCAGTACTTC.

V is TRBV19 and J is TRBJ2-7, with 8 positions matching TRBD1. Germline CDR1 is LNHDA and CDR2 is SQIVND (reference sequence). The CDR3 length is 14 residues. J lost 4 bases, V lost 1 base, and 3 bases had no gene match. The CDR3 spells CASSIAGGDYEQYF. The CDR3 nucleotides read TGTGCCAGTAGTATAGCAGGGGGCGATTACGAGCAGTACTTC.

Notes on this clone: Different DNA sequences within this sample yield the same CDR3. This chain uses TRBV5-1 with TRBJ1-1; 7 positions match TRBD1. The CDR3 extends over 15 amino acids. CDR1 is SGHRS, CDR2 YFSETQ, per germline. V gave up 0 bases and J gave up 1 base; unmatched junction bases: 3. The chain's CDR3 is CASSLATGRNTEAFF. Here the CDR3 DNA reads TGCGCCAGCAGCTTGGCGACAGGGAGGAACACTGAAGCTTTCTTT.

The rearrangement uses TRBV2 and TRBJ2-1; perhaps TRBD2 as D (7 bases). Germline V gene lookup returns CDR1 SNHLY and CDR2 FYNNEI. The CDR3 is made up of 14 amino acids. V lost 8 bases, J lost 7 bases, and 18 bases lay in between. As DNA, the CDR3 is TGTGCCAGCTGGGGGGCGGGAGTTGGGAATGAGCAGTTCTTC. Translating gives CASWGAGVGNEQFF.

The genes are TRBV30 and TRBJ1-2; D is possibly TRBD1 (6 bases). Germline CDR1 reads GTSNPN; CDR2 reads SVGIG (reference sequence). This CDR3 is 14 amino acids long. Trimming removed 2 bases from V and 8 bases from J, with 18 bases in between. This chain's CDR3 is CAWSSANQGRGYTF. CDR3 coding DNA: TGTGCCTGGAGTTCCGCGAATCAGGGGCGAGGCTACACCTTC. The full variable domain, rest sourced from reference TRBV30 and TRBJ1-2, is SQTIHQWPATLVQPVGSPLSLECTVEGTSNPNLYWYRQAAGRGLQLLFYSVGIGQISSEVPQNLSASRPQDRQFILSSKKLLLSDSGFYLCAWSSANQGRGYTFGSGTRLTVV.

The table lists this clone with a count of one. V is TRBV19 and J is TRBJ2-5; D perhaps matches TRBD1 (5 bases). The CDR3 totals 16 residues. Looked up from germline, CDR1 is LNHDA and CDR2 is SQIVND (reference sequence). Trimming shortened V by 3 bases and J by 1 base, and 15 bases separated the two germline ends. CDR3 bases: TGTGCCAGTAGTATTAGTAACAGGTATATCCAAGAGACCCAGTACTTC. It codes for CASSISNRYIQETQYF.

This chain joins TRBV19 and TRBJ2-5; possible D gene TRBD2, 7 bases. Germline CDR1 LNHDA, CDR2 SQIVND (reference sequence). The CDR3 contains 15 residues. V lost 6 bases and J lost 4, with 18 bases in between. The CDR3 bases are TGTGCCAGTAGCGCGGGAGCGGCCAGGGGAGAGACCCAGTACTTC. It is translated as CASSAGAARGETQYF.

V is TRBV28 and J is TRBJ2-5; perhaps TRBD1 as D (5 bases). The germline V and J ends were trimmed by 1 base and 5 bases, with 23 bases remaining between them. Germline V gene lookup returns CDR1 MDHEN and CDR2 SYDVKM. CDR3 length: 18 residues. CDR3 in DNA: TGTGCCAGCAGTTTATCTATAGGGGCAGCCAAGGGTTGGGAGACCCAGTACTTC. This codes for CASSLSIGAAKGWETQYF.

The rearrangement joins TRBV7-2 to TRBJ2-5, with a weak D call TRBD1 (6 bases). The V gene's germline CDR1 is SGHTA and CDR2 FQGNSA. V lost 2 bases, J lost 2 bases, and 21 bases lay in between. The CDR3 runs to 18 residues. CDR3 loop: CASSLRGSREELQETQYF. CDR3 nucleotide sequence: TGTGCCAGCAGCTTAAGGGGGAGCAGAGAGGAGTTACAAGAGACCCAGTACTTC.

V gene TRBV4-3 combines with J gene TRBJ1-1; D is perhaps TRBD1 (5 bases). V lost 0 bases to trimming and J lost 8 bases, with 16 bases between them. Germline CDR1 reads LGHNA; CDR2 reads YSLEER. The CDR3 runs 15 residues. The CDR3 DNA reads as TGCGCCAGCAGCCAAGATCAGGGAGGGACGGACGAAGCTTTCTTT. It codes for CASSQDQGGTDEAFF.

The chain uses TRBV9 and TRBJ1-2; 9 bases fit TRBD1. V lost 0 bases, J lost 4 bases, and 1 base stayed unmatched. CDR1 is SGDLS and CDR2 is YYNGEE in the germline V gene. The CDR3 loop spans 14 amino acids. The CDR3 is CASSVGDRAYGYTF. The CDR3 nucleotides read TGTGCCAGCAGCGTAGGGGACAGGGCCTATGGCTACACCTTC.

This chain uses TRBV4-3 with TRBJ2-1; the match to TRBD1 covers 10 bases. Germline-derived CDR1 and CDR2 are LGHNA and YSLEER. The ends lost 3 bases at V and 3 bases at J; junction bases unmatched: 2. The CDR3 is 15 residues long. The CDR3 sequence is CASSQTGGRYNEQFF. The CDR3 nucleotides are TGCGCCAGCAGCCAGACAGGGGGCCGCTACAATGAGCAGTTCTTC.

The chain links TRBV18 to TRBJ2-1; weak D call: TRBD1 (5 bases). Looked up from germline, CDR1 is KGHSH and CDR2 is LQKENI. V lost 5 bases, J lost 6 bases, and 14 bases lay in between. The CDR3 loop spans 14 amino acids. This chain's CDR3 is CASSSGVGLNEQFF. CDR3 bases: TGTGCCAGCTCAAGTGGGGTGGGGCTCAATGAGCAGTTCTTC.

The chain carries TRBV4-2 and TRBJ1-2, with 10 bases identical to TRBD1. Per the germline V gene, CDR1 is LGHNA and CDR2 is YNFKEQ. This CDR3 is built from 16 residues. After removal of 3 bases from V and 4 bases from J, the junction contained 8 bases not matched to a gene. The CDR3 loop is CASSQSGTGDSYGYTF. The CDR3 region has the DNA TGTGCCAGCAGCCAGTCCGGGACAGGGGACTCCTATGGCTACACCTTC.

J is TRBJ2-1 and V is TRBV27; 12 nucleotides agree with TRBD2. Germline CDR1 MNHEY, CDR2 SMNVEV (reference sequence). With 6 bases clipped from V and 3 bases from J, the junction kept 9 bases outside the gene matches. CDR3 size: 17 residues. In DNA, the CDR3 is TGTGCCAGCAGCTCCAGGACTAGCGGGATTATCTACAATGAGCAGTTCTTC. Its protein product is CASSSRTSGIIYNEQFF.

The V call is TRBV10-1, the J call TRBJ2-3; 7 nucleotides align to TRBD1. Trimming at V came to 4 bases and at J to 4 bases, leaving 5 bases not matched to a gene. Germline CDR1 WNHNN, CDR2 SYGVQD (reference sequence). The CDR3 is made up of 14 amino acids. CDR3 loop: CASSARGLADTQYF. The CDR3 DNA is TGCGCCAGCAGTGCTAGGGGGCTGGCAGATACGCAGTATTTT.